The source of this T cell receptor beta chain is a study of cytomegalovirus exposure and HLA in healthy donors. Primers included in the PCR were 60 Vbeta and 13 Jbeta primers. In the study's own analysis: In a later analysis, of 79 million or so unique beta chains, some 10 million appeared in at least two donors. Here immunoSEQ multiplex PCR was the method, and the copy in TCRdb shows in-frame clones only, minus some. That table gives V, J and clone size, and the DNA gave D and trimming. In the table there are 100,000 to 150,000 clones, around 69% of which are singletons. Germline CDR1 and CDR2: MDHEN and SYDVKM. With V trimmed by 8 bases and J by 0 bases, 8 bases remained unmatched. The CDR3 covers 15 residues.

The sequenced sample consisted of PBMCs. The chain combines TRBV28 with TRBJ2-3; 7 nucleotides line up with TRBD2. This TCR was sampled from a human donor in good health. The CDR3 coding sequence is TGTGCCAGCGGCGTTCTAGCGGTTAGCACAGATACGCAGTATTTT. Translated, it gives CASGVLAVSTDTQYF.